The T cell receptor (beta chain) described here comes from a study of blood T cell repertoires in COVID-19. Study in general: The origin of the acute and convalescent COVID-19 samples was the United States, Italy and Spain. T cells, B-cell-depleted T cells, or PBMCs supplied cDNA or gDNA.

Clones were sequenced by immunoSEQ multiplex PCR, and TCRdb holds only the in-frame ones, with some missing. Of 130,000 or so clones listed, 87% are singletons. Between the trimmed V and J ends, which lost 0 bases and 2 bases, there was a span of 7 bases. Germline V gene lookup returns CDR1 MNHEY and CDR2 SVGAGI. The CDR3 has 14 residues. Input material: peripheral blood. This TCR derives from a man aged 45-65 years with active COVID-19. This chain uses TRBV6-5 with TRBJ2-5, with no clear D. The CDR3 reads CASSYSSDQETQYF. The CDR3 DNA is TGTGCCAGCAGTTACTCGAGTGATCAAGAGACCCAGTACTTC.